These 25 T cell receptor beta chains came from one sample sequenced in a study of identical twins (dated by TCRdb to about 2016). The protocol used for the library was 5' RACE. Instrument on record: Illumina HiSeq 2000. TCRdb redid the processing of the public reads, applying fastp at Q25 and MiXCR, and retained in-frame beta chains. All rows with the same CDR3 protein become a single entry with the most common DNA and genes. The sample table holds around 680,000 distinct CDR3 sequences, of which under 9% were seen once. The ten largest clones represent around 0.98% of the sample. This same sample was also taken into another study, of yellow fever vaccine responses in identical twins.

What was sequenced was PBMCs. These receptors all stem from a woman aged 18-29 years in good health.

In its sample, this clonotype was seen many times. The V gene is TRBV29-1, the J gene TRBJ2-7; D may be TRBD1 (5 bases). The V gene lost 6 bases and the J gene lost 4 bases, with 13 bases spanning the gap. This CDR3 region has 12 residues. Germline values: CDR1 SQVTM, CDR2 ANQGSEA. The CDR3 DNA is TGCAGCGTCACAAGGGGTCAATACGAGCAGTACTTC. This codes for CSVTRGQYEQYF.

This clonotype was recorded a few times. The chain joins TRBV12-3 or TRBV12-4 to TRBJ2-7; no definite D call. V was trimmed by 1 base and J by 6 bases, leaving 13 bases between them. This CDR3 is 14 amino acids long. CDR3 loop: CASSLGQVVREQYF. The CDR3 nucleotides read TGTGCCAGCAGTTTAGGGCAGGTAGTACGCGAGCAGTACTTC.

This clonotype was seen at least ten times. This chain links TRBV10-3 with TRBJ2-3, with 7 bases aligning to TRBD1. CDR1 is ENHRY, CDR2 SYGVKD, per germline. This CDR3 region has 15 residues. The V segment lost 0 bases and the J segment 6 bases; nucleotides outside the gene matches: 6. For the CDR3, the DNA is TGTGCCATCAGTGAGTCGACAGGGCGAGGGGATACGCAGTATTTT. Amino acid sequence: CAISESTGRGDTQYF.

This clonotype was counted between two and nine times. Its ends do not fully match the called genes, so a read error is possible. The DNA of the CDR3 is TGTGCCAGCAGCCGGCAGACAACTGAAGCCTTCTTT. Translated, it gives CASSRQTTEAFF. V and J are TRBV14 and TRBJ1-1, with D uncertain. Germline loops: CDR1 SGHDN, CDR2 FVKESK. The CDR3 has 12 amino acids.

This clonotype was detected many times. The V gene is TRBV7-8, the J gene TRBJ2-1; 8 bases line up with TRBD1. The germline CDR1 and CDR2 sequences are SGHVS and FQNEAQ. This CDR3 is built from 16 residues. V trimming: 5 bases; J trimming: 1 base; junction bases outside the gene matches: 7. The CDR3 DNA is TGTGCCAGCAGCCCAGACAGGGGTTCATCCTACAATGAGCAGTTCTTC. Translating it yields CASSPDRGSSYNEQFF.

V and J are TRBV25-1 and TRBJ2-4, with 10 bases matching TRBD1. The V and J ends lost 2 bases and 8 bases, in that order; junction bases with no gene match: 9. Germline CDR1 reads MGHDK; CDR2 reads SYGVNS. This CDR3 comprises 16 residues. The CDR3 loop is CASSEQGQGPGHIQYF. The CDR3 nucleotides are TGTGCCAGCAGTGAACAGGGACAGGGGCCTGGTCACATTCAGTACTTC.

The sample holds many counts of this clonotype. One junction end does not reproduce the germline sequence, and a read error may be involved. The CDR3 DNA reads as TGTGCCAGCAGTTTAGGAGGGACCTCTGAAGCTTTCTTT. Translation gives CASSLGGTSEAFF. The rearrangement joins TRBV7-2 to TRBJ1-1, with D tentatively TRBD1 (5 bases). Germline-derived CDR1 and CDR2 are SGHTA and FQGNSA. The CDR3 extends over 13 amino acids.

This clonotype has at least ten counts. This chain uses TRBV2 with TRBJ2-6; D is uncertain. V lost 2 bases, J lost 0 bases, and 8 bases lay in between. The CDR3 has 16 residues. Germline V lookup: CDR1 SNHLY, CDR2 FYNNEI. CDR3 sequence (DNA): TGTGCCAGCAGTGAATTGGGTCTCTCTGGGGCCAACGTCCTGACTTTC. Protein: CASSELGLSGANVLTF.

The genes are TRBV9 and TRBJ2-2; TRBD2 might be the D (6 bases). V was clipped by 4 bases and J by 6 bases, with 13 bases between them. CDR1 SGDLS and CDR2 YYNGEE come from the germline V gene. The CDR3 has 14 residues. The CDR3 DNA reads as TGTGCCAGCAGCCCGGGACTGGCGTCCGGGGAGCTGTTTTTT. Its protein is CASSPGLASGELFF. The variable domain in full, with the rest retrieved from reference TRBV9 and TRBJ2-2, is DSGVTQTPKHLITATGQRVTLRCSPRSGDLSVYWYQQSLDQGLQFLIQYYNGEERAKGNILERFSAQQFPDLHSELNLSSLELGDSALYFCASSPGLASGELFFGEGSRLTVL.

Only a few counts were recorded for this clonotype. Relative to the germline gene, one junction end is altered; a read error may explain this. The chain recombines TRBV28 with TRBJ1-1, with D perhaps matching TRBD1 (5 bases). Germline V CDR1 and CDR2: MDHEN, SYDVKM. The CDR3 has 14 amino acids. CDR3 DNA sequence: TGTGCCAGCACCACGGGAGGGGTGAAAACTGAAGCTTTCTTT. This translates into CASTTGGVKTEAFF.

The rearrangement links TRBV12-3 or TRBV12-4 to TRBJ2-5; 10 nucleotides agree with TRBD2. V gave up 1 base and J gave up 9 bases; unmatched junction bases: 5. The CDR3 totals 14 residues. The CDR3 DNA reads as TGTGCCAGCAGTTTAGGGCTAGCGGGGGAGGCCCAGTACTTC. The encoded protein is CASSLGLAGEAQYF.

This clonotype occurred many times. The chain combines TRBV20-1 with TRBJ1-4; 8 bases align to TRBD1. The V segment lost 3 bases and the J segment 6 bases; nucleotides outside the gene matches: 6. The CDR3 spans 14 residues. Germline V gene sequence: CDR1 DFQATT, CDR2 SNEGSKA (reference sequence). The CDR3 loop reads CSARSAGGYEKLFF. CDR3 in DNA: TGCAGTGCTAGGTCGGCAGGGGGCTATGAAAAACTGTTTTTT.

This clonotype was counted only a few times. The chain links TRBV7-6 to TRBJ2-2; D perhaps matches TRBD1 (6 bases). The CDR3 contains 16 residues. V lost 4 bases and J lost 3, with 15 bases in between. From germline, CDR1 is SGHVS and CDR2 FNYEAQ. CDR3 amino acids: CASSSPSGVDTGELFF. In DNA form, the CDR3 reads TGTGCCAGCAGCTCCCCCTCAGGGGTGGACACCGGGGAGCTGTTTTTT.

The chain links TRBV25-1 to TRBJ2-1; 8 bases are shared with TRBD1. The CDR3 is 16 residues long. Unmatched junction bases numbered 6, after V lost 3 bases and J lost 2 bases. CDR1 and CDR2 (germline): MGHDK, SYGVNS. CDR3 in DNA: TGTGCCAGCAGTGACTATGGGACAGGCACCTACAATGAGCAGTTCTTC. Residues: CASSDYGTGTYNEQFF.

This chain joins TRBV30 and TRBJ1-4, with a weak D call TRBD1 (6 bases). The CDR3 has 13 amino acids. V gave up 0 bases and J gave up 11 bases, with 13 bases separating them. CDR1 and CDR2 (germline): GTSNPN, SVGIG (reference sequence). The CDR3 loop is CAWSVQGGEKLFF. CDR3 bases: TGTGCCTGGAGTGTACAAGGGGGGGAGAAACTGTTTTTT.

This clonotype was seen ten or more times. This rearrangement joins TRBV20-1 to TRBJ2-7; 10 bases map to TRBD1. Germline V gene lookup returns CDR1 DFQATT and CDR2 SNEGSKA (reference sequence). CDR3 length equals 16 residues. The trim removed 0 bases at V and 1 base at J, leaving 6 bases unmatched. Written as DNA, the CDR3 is TGCAGTGCTAGAGAGACAGGGGGCTGGGAGTCCTACGAGCAGTACTTC. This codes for CSARETGGWESYEQYF.

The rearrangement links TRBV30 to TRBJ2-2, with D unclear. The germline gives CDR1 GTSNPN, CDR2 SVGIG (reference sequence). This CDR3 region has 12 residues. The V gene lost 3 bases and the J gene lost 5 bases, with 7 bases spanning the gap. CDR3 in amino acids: CAWSPRTGELFF. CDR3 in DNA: TGTGCCTGGAGCCCTCGGACCGGGGAGCTGTTTTTT.

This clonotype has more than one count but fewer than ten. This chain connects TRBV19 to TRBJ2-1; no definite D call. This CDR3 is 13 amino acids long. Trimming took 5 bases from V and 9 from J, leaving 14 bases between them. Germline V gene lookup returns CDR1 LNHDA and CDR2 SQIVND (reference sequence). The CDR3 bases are TGTGCCAGTAGTCTTAAAAGCCGGGTTGAGCAGTTCTTC. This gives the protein CASSLKSRVEQFF.

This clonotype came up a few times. The CDR3 bases are TGTGCCACCAGCAGAGATCATGGCAGCTCCTACGAGCAGTACTTC. It codes for CATSRDHGSSYEQYF. J is TRBJ2-7 and V is TRBV15; D is unresolved. Germline V gene lookup returns CDR1 LNHNV and CDR2 YYDKDF (reference sequence). CDR3 length: 15 residues. The V and J ends lost 0 bases and 0 bases respectively, with 9 bases between them. The complete variable domain, with remaining parts taken from reference TRBV15 and TRBJ2-7, reads DAMVIQNPRYQVTQFGKPVTLSCSQTLNHNVMYWYQQKSSQAPKLLFHYYDKDFNNEADTPDNFQSRRPNTSFCFLDIRSPGLGDTAMYLCATSRDHGSSYEQYFGPGTRLTVT.

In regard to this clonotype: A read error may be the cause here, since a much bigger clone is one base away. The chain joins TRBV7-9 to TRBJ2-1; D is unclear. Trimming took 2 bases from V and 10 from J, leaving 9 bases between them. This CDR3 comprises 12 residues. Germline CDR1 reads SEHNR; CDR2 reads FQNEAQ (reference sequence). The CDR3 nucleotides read TGTGCCAGCAGCTTAACAGCTAGGGAGCAGTTCTTC. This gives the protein CASSLTAREQFF.

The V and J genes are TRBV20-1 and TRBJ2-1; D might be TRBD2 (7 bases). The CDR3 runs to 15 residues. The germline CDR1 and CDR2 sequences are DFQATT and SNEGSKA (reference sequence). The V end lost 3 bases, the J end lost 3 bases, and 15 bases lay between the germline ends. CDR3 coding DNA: TGCAGTGCTAGGGGAGGCGGGGGCTTCTACAATGAGCAGTTCTTC. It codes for CSARGGGGFYNEQFF.

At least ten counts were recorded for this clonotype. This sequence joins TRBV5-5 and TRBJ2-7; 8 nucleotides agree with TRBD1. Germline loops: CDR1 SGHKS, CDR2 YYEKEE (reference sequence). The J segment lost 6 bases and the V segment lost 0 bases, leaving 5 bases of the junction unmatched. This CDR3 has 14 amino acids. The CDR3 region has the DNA TGTGCCAGCAGCTTGGGCAGGGGGCAAGGCGAGCAGTACTTC. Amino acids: CASSLGRGQGEQYF.

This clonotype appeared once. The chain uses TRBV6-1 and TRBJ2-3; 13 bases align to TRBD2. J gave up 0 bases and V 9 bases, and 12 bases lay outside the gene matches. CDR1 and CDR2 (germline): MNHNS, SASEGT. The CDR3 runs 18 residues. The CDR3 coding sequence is TGTGCCAGTTTTCGCTGGACTAGCGGGAGTGTTAGCACAGATACGCAGTATTTT. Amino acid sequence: CASFRWTSGSVSTDTQYF.

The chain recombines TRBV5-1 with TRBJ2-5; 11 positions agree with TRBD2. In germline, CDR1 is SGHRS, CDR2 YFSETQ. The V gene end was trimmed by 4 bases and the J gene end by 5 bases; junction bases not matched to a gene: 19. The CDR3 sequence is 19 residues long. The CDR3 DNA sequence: TGCGCCAGCAGCCCAAGACTAGCGGGGAGTCTACCAAGTTTGGAGACCCAGTACTTC. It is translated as CASSPRLAGSLPSLETQYF.

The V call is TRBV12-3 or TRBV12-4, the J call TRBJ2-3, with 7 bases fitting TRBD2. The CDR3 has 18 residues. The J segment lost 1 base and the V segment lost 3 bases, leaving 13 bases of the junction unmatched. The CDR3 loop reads CASSLGPPTSYGTDTQYF. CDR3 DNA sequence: TGTGCCAGCAGTTTGGGGCCTCCGACTAGCTACGGCACAGATACGCAGTATTTT.